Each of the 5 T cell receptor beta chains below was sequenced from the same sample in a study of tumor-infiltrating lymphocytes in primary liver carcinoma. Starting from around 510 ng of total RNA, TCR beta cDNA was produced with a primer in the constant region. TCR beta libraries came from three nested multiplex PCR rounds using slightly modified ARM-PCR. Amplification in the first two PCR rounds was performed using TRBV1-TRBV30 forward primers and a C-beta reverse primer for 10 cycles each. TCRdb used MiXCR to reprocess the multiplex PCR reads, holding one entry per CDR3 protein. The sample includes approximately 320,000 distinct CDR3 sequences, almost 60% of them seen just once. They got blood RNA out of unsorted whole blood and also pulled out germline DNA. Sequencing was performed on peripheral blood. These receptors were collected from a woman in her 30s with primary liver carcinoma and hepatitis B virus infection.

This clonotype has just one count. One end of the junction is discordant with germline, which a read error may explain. The DNA of the CDR3 is TGTGCCAGCAGCTCTGGACAGGAGTATGAAGAACTGTTTTTT. It yields the protein CASSSGQEYEELFF. V gene TRBV7-8 combines with J gene TRBJ1-4; TRBD1 aligns across 7 bases. The CDR3 is made up of 14 amino acids. Germline V gives CDR1 SGHVS, CDR2 FQNEAQ.

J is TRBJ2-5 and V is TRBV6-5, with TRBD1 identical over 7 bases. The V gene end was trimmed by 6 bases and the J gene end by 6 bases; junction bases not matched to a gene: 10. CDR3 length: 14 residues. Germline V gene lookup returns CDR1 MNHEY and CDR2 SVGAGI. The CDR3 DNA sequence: TGTGCCAGCAGCCCCTCAGGGGGACCGAAGACCCAGTACTTC. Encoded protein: CASSPSGGPKTQYF.

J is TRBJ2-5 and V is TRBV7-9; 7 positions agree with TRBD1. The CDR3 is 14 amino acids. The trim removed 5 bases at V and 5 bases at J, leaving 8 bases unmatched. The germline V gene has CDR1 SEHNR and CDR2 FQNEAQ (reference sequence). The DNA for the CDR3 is TGTGCCAGCAGCAAACAGGGGCCGGGGGAGACCCAGTACTTC. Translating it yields CASSKQGPGETQYF.

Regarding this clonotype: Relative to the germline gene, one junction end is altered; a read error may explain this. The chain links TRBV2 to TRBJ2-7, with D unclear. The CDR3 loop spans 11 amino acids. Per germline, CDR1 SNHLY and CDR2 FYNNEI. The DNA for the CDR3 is TGTGCCAGCAGTGAAGAGGGTGAGCAATACTTC. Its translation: CASSEEGEQYF.

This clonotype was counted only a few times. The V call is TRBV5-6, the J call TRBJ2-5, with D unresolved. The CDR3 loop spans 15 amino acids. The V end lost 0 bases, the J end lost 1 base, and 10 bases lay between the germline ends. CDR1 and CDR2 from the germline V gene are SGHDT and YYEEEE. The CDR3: CASSLAEVGQETQYF. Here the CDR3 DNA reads TGTGCCAGCAGCTTGGCCGAGGTGGGCCAAGAGACCCAGTACTTC.